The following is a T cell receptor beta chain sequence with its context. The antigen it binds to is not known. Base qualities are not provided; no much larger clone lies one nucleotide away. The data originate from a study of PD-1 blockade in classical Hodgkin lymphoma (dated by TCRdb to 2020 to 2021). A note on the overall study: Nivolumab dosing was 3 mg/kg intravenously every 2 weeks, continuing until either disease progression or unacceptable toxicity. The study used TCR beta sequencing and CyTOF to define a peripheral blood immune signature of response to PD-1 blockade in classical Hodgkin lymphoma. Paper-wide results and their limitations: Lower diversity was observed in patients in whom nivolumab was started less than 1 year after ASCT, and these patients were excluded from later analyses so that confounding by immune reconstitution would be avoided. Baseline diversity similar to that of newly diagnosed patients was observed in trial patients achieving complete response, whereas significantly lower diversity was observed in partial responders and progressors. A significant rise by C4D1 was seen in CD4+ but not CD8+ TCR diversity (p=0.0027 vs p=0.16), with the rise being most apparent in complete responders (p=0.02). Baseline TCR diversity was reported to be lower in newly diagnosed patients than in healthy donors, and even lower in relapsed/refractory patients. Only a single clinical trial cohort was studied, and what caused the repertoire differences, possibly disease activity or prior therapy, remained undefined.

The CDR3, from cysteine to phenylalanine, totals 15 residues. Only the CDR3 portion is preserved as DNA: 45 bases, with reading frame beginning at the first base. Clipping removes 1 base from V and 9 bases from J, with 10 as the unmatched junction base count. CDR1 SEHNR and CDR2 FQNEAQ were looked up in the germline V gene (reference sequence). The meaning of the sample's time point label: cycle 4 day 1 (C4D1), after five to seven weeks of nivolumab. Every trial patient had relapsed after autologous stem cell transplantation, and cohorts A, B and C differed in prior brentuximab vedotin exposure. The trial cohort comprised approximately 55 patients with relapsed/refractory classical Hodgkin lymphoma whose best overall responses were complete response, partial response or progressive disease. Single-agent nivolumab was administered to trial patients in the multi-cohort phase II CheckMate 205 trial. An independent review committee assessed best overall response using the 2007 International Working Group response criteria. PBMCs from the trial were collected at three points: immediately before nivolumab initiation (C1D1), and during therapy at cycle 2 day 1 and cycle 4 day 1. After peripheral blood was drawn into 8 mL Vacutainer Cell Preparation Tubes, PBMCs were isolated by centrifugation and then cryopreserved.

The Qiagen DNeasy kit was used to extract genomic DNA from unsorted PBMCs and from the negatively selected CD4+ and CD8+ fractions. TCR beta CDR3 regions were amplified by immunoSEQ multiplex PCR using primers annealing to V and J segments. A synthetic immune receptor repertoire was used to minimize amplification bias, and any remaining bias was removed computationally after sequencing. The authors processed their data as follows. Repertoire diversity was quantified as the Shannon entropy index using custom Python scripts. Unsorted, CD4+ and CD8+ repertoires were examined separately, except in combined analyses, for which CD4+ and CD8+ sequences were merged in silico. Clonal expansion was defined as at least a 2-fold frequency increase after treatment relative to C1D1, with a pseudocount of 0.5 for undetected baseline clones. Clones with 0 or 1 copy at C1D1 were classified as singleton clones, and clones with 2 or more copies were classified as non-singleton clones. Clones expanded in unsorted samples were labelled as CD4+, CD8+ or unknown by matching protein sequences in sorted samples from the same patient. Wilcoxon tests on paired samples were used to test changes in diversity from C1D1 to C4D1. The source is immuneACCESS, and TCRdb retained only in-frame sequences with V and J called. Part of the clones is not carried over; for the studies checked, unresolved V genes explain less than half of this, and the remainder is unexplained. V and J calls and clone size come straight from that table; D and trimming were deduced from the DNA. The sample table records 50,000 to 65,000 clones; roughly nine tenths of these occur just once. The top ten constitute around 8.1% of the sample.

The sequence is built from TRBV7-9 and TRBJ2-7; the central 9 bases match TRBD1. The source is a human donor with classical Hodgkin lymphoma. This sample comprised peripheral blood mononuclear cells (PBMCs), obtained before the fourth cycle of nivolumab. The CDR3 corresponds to CASSLGAGQGFGQYF. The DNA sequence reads TGTGCCAGCAGCTTAGGTGCCGGACAGGGGTTCGGGCAGTACTTC.